The 30 T cell receptor beta chains listed next were all sequenced from one sample in a study of T cells in localized non-small cell lung cancer (dated by TCRdb to 2018 to 2021). Receptor libraries were prepared by the immunoSEQ multiplex PCR assay. TCRdb carries this immuneACCESS record with in-frame sequences only. Its versions omit some clonotypes, under half of them owing to an unresolved V gene in the studies checked, with the rest unexplained. Present in this sample are roughly 24,000 clones, 75% to 95% of which were seen just once. The top ten hold 3.5% to 5% of the sample. The sample here was peripheral blood, taken before any cancer treatment. Every receptor here comes from a female donor over 55 with stage II squamous cell lung carcinoma.

The chain carries TRBV7-9 and TRBJ1-3, with D unresolved. CDR3 length: 16 amino acids. Looked up from germline, CDR1 is SEHNR and CDR2 is FQNEAQ (reference sequence). Deletions cut 1 base from V and 2 bases from J, with 12 bases between. The CDR3 loop is CASSLGRRMTGNTIYF. CDR3 in DNA: TGTGCCAGCAGCTTAGGCCGCAGGATGACTGGAAACACCATATATTTT.

The rearrangement links TRBV5-1 to TRBJ2-5; D gene uncertain. CDR3 length: 15 amino acids. Germline loops: CDR1 SGHRS, CDR2 YFSETQ. With 0 bases removed from V and 0 bases from J, the gap between germline ends came to 9 bases. CDR3 region: CASSLVAGNQETQYF. CDR3 nucleotides: TGCGCCAGCAGCTTGGTAGCAGGCAACCAAGAGACCCAGTACTTC.

The V call is TRBV27, the J call TRBJ2-5, with D perhaps matching TRBD2 (6 bases). CDR3 size: 14 residues. V dropped 8 bases and J dropped 4 bases, with 17 bases sitting between them. The germline CDR1 and CDR2 sequences are MNHEY and SMNVEV (reference sequence). The CDR3 DNA follows: TGTGCCAGCCAAAATGGCCGGGGAGGAGAGACCCAGTACTTC. Amino acids: CASQNGRGGETQYF.

This sequence joins TRBV20-1 and TRBJ2-7; D uncertain. The CDR3 contains 11 residues. Trimming removed 6 bases from V and 5 bases from J, with 11 bases in between. CDR1 is DFQATT and CDR2 is SNEGSKA in the germline V gene (reference sequence). In DNA, the CDR3 is TGCAGTGCCCCTCGTTGGGACGAGCAGTACTTC. Translating it yields CSAPRWDEQYF.

This clone was detected only once. V and J are TRBV21-1 and TRBJ2-1; TRBD2, the table's D call, was not compared with the DNA. TRBV21-1 constitutes a pseudogene. There are 17 residues in the CDR3. CDR3 sequence (DNA): TGTGCCAGCAGCACTGTCGGAGGAACTAGCGGTTACAATGAGCAGTTCTTC. Translating gives CASSTVGGTSGYNEQFF.

The chain employs TRBV7-9 and TRBJ1-5, with 7 positions matching TRBD1. Trimming cost V 4 bases and J 1 base; bases outside gene matches: 7. The CDR3 covers 16 residues. Germline lookup yields CDR1 SEHNR and CDR2 FQNEAQ (reference sequence). The CDR3 DNA reads as TGTGCCAGCAGCTCCCAAGCAGGGGGGAGCAATCAGCCCCAGCATTTT. This encodes CASSSQAGGSNQPQHF.

Remarks on this clone: This specimen includes other DNA sequences encoding the same CDR3. The chain uses TRBV6-5 and TRBJ2-7; 7 nucleotides agree with TRBD2. The CDR3 totals 13 residues. The junction had 3 bases not matched to a gene; V was cut back by 0 bases and J by 7 bases. Germline V CDR1 and CDR2: MNHEY, SVGAGI. The CDR3 DNA sequence: TGTGCCAGCAGTTACTCTCAGGGAGGGGAGCAGTACTTC. It translates to CASSYSQGGEQYF.

This sequence joins TRBV9 and TRBJ1-6, with D perhaps TRBD1 (6 bases). The V gene lost 4 bases and the J gene lost 7 bases, with 15 bases spanning the gap. The V gene's germline CDR1 is SGDLS and CDR2 YYNGEE. The CDR3 spans 15 residues. CDR3 nucleotide sequence: TGTGCCAGCAGCCCGAGGGGGGATCGCAATTCACCCCTCCACTTT. Encoded protein: CASSPRGDRNSPLHF.

The genes are TRBV10-3 and TRBJ1-2, with D maybe TRBD1 (5 bases). Deletions cut 4 bases from V and 0 bases from J, with 9 bases between. Looked up from germline, CDR1 is ENHRY and CDR2 is SYGVKD. The CDR3 runs 14 residues. In nucleotides, the CDR3 is TGTGCCATCAGTGGGGGGGGTTCTAACTATGGCTACACCTTC. Amino acids: CAISGGGSNYGYTF.

J is TRBJ1-4 and V is TRBV5-1; no clear D gene. CDR1 is SGHRS, CDR2 YFSETQ, per germline. This CDR3 has 16 amino acids. The germline V and J ends were trimmed by 0 bases and 0 bases, with 9 bases remaining between them. The CDR3 DNA is TGCGCCAGCAGCTTGGGGACCGGGGCAACTAATGAAAAACTGTTTTTT. Translating it yields CASSLGTGATNEKLFF.

This clone was observed once. V gene TRBV5-4 combines with J gene TRBJ2-3, with TRBD2 as a possible D gene (7 bases). The V and J ends lost 0 bases and 2 bases respectively, with 10 bases between them. This CDR3 comprises 15 residues. The V gene's germline CDR1 is SGHNT and CDR2 YYREEE (reference sequence). The CDR3 nucleotides read TGTGCCAGCAGCTTGGGTGGGGGGGCCACAGATACGCAGTATTTT. This encodes CASSLGGGATDTQYF.

The gene calls are TRBV6-4 and TRBJ2-2; D perhaps matches TRBD2 (5 bases). The CDR3 spans 16 residues. The germline CDR1 and CDR2 sequences are MRHNA and SNTAGT. The germline V and J ends were trimmed by 6 bases and 4 bases, with 18 bases remaining between them. CDR3 residues: CASSPEASLGTGELFF. The CDR3 nucleotides read TGTGCCAGCAGCCCGGAGGCTTCCTTGGGCACCGGGGAGCTGTTTTTT.

This sequence joins TRBV5-1 and TRBJ2-3; D uncertain. Trimming removed 0 bases from V and 3 bases from J, with 2 bases in between. Germline V gives CDR1 SGHRS, CDR2 YFSETQ. The CDR3 loop spans 12 amino acids. CDR3 region: CASSLETDTQYF. Here the CDR3 DNA reads TGCGCCAGCAGCTTGGAGACAGATACGCAGTATTTT.

The rearrangement links TRBV7-9 to TRBJ1-4; D is perhaps TRBD1 (5 bases). CDR1 SEHNR and CDR2 FQNEAQ come from the germline V gene (reference sequence). Trimming took 1 base from V and 6 from J, leaving 12 bases between them. The CDR3 consists of 15 residues. CDR3: CASSLGLPGDEKLFF. The CDR3 DNA is TGTGCCAGCAGCTTAGGACTGCCGGGGGATGAAAAACTGTTTTTT. The whole variable domain, remainder taken from reference TRBV7-9 and TRBJ1-4, is DTGVSQNPRHKITKRGQNVTFRCDPISEHNRLYWYRQTLGQGPEFLTYFQNEAQLEKSRLLSDRFSAERPKGSFSTLEIQRTEQGDSAMYLCASSLGLPGDEKLFFGSGTQLSVL.

This chain connects TRBV18 to TRBJ2-7; possible D gene TRBD1, 5 bases. The germline V gene has CDR1 KGHSH and CDR2 LQKENI. With 6 bases removed from V and 1 base from J, the gap between germline ends came to 7 bases. CDR3 size: 12 residues. The CDR3 loop is CASSQGSYEQYF. The CDR3 nucleotides are TGTGCCAGCTCTCAGGGTTCCTACGAGCAGTACTTC.

CDR3 amino acids: CASSVPLADLVDTQYF. The DNA for the CDR3 is TGTGCCAGCAGTGTACCACTAGCGGACTTAGTAGATACGCAGTATTTT. The chain employs TRBV6-6 and TRBJ2-3; 8 bases match TRBD2. Germline-derived CDR1 and CDR2 are MNHNY and SVGAGI (reference sequence). The CDR3 is 16 residues long. Trimming removed 5 bases from V and 5 bases from J; junction bases left unmatched: 12.

The rearrangement uses TRBV5-1 and TRBJ2-3; TRBD2 matches 15 bases. Germline V gene lookup returns CDR1 SGHRS and CDR2 YFSETQ. Unmatched junction bases numbered 13, after V lost 4 bases and J lost 1 base. The CDR3 length is 20 residues. This CDR3 is CASSPIATGTSGGRTDTQYF. CDR3 DNA: TGCGCCAGCAGCCCCATAGCTACGGGGACTAGCGGGGGGCGCACAGATACGCAGTATTTT.

This chain joins TRBV29-1 and TRBJ2-4, with D uncertain. Germline assignment: CDR1 SQVTM and CDR2 ANQGSEA. This CDR3 region has 17 residues. Trimming took off 4 bases at V and 0 bases at J, with 19 bases between the two ends. As DNA, the CDR3 is TGCAGCGTTGGCGACCAAGGGCACCCCATAGCCAAAAACATTCAGTACTTC. Translating gives CSVGDQGHPIAKNIQYF.

The chain is built from TRBV5-1 and TRBJ1-2, with a weak D call TRBD1 (5 bases). Germline V gene sequence: CDR1 SGHRS, CDR2 YFSETQ. The ends were cut back, 3 bases at V and 1 base at J, with 13 bases in the middle. The CDR3 contains 15 residues. CDR3 in amino acids: CASSSAGSGNYGYTF. The CDR3 DNA reads TGCGCCAGCAGCTCTGCAGGGAGTGGTAACTATGGCTACACCTTC.

V gene TRBV29-1 combines with J gene TRBJ2-3; perhaps TRBD2 as D (5 bases). The CDR3 has 11 amino acids. The V end lost 6 bases, the J end lost 6 bases, and 10 bases lay between the germline ends. Germline CDR1 SQVTM, CDR2 ANQGSEA. The CDR3 spells CSVSTGDTQYF. CDR3 bases: TGCAGCGTATCGACGGGGGATACGCAGTATTTT.

The rearrangement joins TRBV4-1 to TRBJ1-1; no clear D gene. The germline gives CDR1 MGHRA, CDR2 YSYEKL. This CDR3 region has 16 residues. V lost 0 bases and J lost 1, with 12 bases in between. In DNA, the CDR3 is TGCGCCAGCAGCCAAGATGGGCCAAGCCGGAACACTGAAGCTTTCTTT. This codes for CASSQDGPSRNTEAFF.

The chain joins TRBV19 to TRBJ1-2; TRBD1 aligns across 9 bases. The germline gives CDR1 LNHDA, CDR2 SQIVND (reference sequence). This CDR3 spans 16 amino acids. J gave up 7 bases and V 2 bases, and 11 bases lay outside the gene matches. CDR3 amino acids: CASSIRDPTGGGGYTF. The CDR3 DNA is TGTGCCAGTAGTATACGAGACCCGACAGGGGGAGGTGGCTACACCTTC.

The genes are TRBV10-1 and TRBJ2-5, with TRBD1 identical over 7 bases. CDR1 is WNHNN, CDR2 SYGVQD, per germline (reference sequence). With 4 bases clipped from V and 11 bases from J, the junction kept 7 bases outside the gene matches. The CDR3 contains 12 residues. This chain's CDR3 is CASSVGGSEQYF. The CDR3 DNA sequence: TGCGCCAGCAGTGTAGGGGGCTCTGAGCAGTACTTC.

This rearrangement joins TRBV10-3 to TRBJ2-7; TRBD1 matches at 10 bases. The germline gives CDR1 ENHRY, CDR2 SYGVKD. With 6 bases clipped from V and 5 bases from J, the junction kept 7 bases outside the gene matches. The CDR3 is 14 amino acids. CDR3 region: CAIRMTGGLNEQYF. Written as DNA, the CDR3 is TGTGCCATCAGGATGACAGGGGGCCTCAACGAGCAGTACTTC.

The rearrangement uses TRBV30 and TRBJ1-6; TRBD1 aligns across 7 bases. Germline values: CDR1 GTSNPN, CDR2 SVGIG (reference sequence). This CDR3 is built from 15 residues. V was pared by 0 bases and J by 5 bases, with 4 bases of the junction left unmatched. CDR3 DNA: TGTGCCTGGAGTGTAACTGGGACAGATAATTCACCCCTCCACTTT. Encoded protein: CAWSVTGTDNSPLHF.

This chain uses TRBV7-8 with TRBJ2-3; 8 nucleotides line up with TRBD2. V was clipped by 5 bases and J by 4 bases; unmatched bases: 17. The CDR3 has 18 residues. Germline assignment: CDR1 SGHVS and CDR2 FQNEAQ. The CDR3 nucleotides are TGTGCCAGCAGCCCTAGAGCCCCAGCGGGAGTGTTTGCAGATACGCAGTATTTT. As protein: CASSPRAPAGVFADTQYF.

The rearrangement links TRBV18 to TRBJ2-1, with TRBD2 matching 12 bases. Germline-derived CDR1 and CDR2 are KGHSH and LQKENI. The CDR3 has 15 residues. V was clipped by 5 bases and J by 5 bases; unmatched bases: 4. CDR3 DNA sequence: TGTGCCAGCTCATCCCGGACTAGCGGGGACAATGAGCAGTTCTTC. Its translation: CASSSRTSGDNEQFF.

This chain uses TRBV7-2 with TRBJ1-6, with a possible D match to TRBD1 (6 bases). In germline, CDR1 is SGHTA, CDR2 FQGNSA. V was pared by 5 bases and J by 7 bases, with 18 bases between. The CDR3 runs to 16 residues. The DNA for the CDR3 is TGTGCCAGCAGCCCTCAAACCGGACAGAAGAATTCACCCCTCCACTTT. Protein sequence: CASSPQTGQKNSPLHF.

V is TRBV6-5 and J is TRBJ2-7; a possible D gene is TRBD2 (5 bases). Deletions cut 0 bases from V and 2 bases from J, with 11 bases between. The CDR3 sequence is 15 residues long. Germline V gene sequence: CDR1 MNHEY, CDR2 SVGAGI. The CDR3 region is CASSYSVGVTYEQYF. The CDR3 DNA follows: TGTGCCAGCAGTTACTCGGTCGGGGTCACCTACGAGCAGTACTTC.

V is TRBV5-1 and J is TRBJ2-5; 13 bases are a match to TRBD2. Looked up from germline, CDR1 is SGHRS and CDR2 is YFSETQ. The V gene end was trimmed by 0 bases and the J gene end by 5 bases; junction bases not matched to a gene: 13. The CDR3 spans 19 residues. The CDR3 loop is CASSLVPRGLAGKGETQYF. CDR3 nucleotides: TGCGCCAGCAGCTTGGTTCCGCGGGGACTAGCGGGAAAGGGGGAGACCCAGTACTTC.